This TCR beta chain was sequenced during a study of T-cell memory formation after mild COVID-19. TCRdb independently ran MiXCR on the 5' RACE reads; one entry per CDR3 protein. The sample shows 170,000 or so distinct CDR3 sequences, over 20% of them seen only once. The sample holds a few counts of this clonotype. Its antigen is as yet unknown. Study-wide results and limits: Balance between CD4 and CD8 was seen in clones contracting day 15 to 85, and a CD4+ lean was seen in later expanders. The study found contracting CD4+ clones mainly in CM and EM and contracting CD8+ clones in EMRA.

The germline V and J ends were trimmed by 2 bases and 6 bases, with 18 bases remaining between them. The V gene's germline CDR1 is SGHKS and CDR2 YYEKEE (reference sequence). The length of the CDR3 is 16 residues. The V and J genes are TRBV5-5 and TRBJ1-5, with a weak D call TRBD1 (6 bases). Sequenced input: PBMCs or a T cell subset sorted from them (not recorded which). The TCR sequence derives from an adult woman who had mild COVID-19 (a few samples of this study predate the infection). Cell type and time point are not known. CDR3 region: CASSLGTPLVFQPQHF. The CDR3 region has the DNA TGTGCCAGCAGCTTAGGGACACCGCTTGTGTTTCAGCCCCAGCATTTT.